The following is a TCR beta chain sequence with its context. The target antigen is unknown. The data were obtained in a study of post-analysis software for immune sequencing data. The CDR3 length is 15 residues. Germline-derived CDR1 and CDR2 are MNHNS and SASEGT. V lost 8 bases to trimming and J lost 0 bases, with 16 bases between them. Points from the study as a whole: Among 5 or 6 TRBV segments more frequent in patients than controls were TRBV5-6, TRBV5-1 and TRBV20-1.

cDNA libraries of TCR beta carried unique molecular identifiers. Roughly 500,000 cDNA molecules were obtained per 1 to 10 million input T cells. MiXCR, applied by TCRdb to the PCR reads, yields one record per CDR3 protein. The repertoire holds about 540,000 distinct CDR3 sequences, with around 34% as singletons. The TCR comes from a girl aged 2 to 17 with multiple sclerosis. The chain employs TRBV6-1 and TRBJ1-2; no reliable D call. Sequencing was done on a sample of blood. The CDR3 loop reads CASAEQRIANYGYTF. The DNA of the CDR3 is TGTGCCAGCGCAGAACAGAGGATCGCTAACTATGGCTACACCTTC.